This T cell receptor (beta chain) was obtained from a study of Graves' ophthalmopathy and Graves' hyperthyroidism. Turning to the study itself: In this cohort's terms, stable hyperthyroidism meant no ophthalmopathy by 18 months of follow-up.

Lactation, pregnancy, uncontrolled infections and other autoimmune diseases were all grounds for excluding patients. Using RNA transcripts, the TCR beta CDR3 regions were amplified. A first-round RT-PCR used HTBI primers, followed by a second-round multiplex PCR. TCRdb independently ran MiXCR on the multiplex PCR reads; one entry per CDR3 protein. Here the sample spans 500,000 to 700,000 distinct CDR3 sequences, less than 40% being singletons. This clonotype was detected many times. Germline V gene data show CDR1 as DFQATT and CDR2 as SNEGSKA (reference sequence). Trimming stripped 6 bases from V and 2 bases from J, with 7 bases between. This CDR3 contains 11 residues.

Sample: peripheral blood or thyroid tissue (not recorded which). The clonotype comes from an adult man with Graves' hyperthyroidism. V usage is TRBV20-1 and J usage is TRBJ2-5; D gene ambiguous. CDR3 sequence: CSATNQETQYF. CDR3 bases: TGCAGTGCCACCAATCAAGAGACCCAGTACTTC.